This record concerns one T cell receptor beta chain sequence. These data come from a study of PD-L1 blockade in urothelial cancer. Study-wide background: Timepoints chosen for blood analysis were 3 weeks (second dose) and 6 weeks after treatment start.

Some clones are missing from TCRdb's copy, which holds only in-frame ones; the method was immunoSEQ multiplex PCR. The profile covers more than 55,000 clones, with approximately 86% appearing a single time and less than 3.5% taken by the ten largest. The CDR3 totals 15 residues. Trimming removed 1 base from V and 5 bases from J, with 12 bases in between. Germline V CDR1 and CDR2: SGHNT, YYREEE (reference sequence). This TCR was sampled from a man aged 50-60 years with urothelial cancer. Sample: PBMCs, taken around atezolizumab (anti-PD-L1) treatment. The chain uses TRBV5-4 and TRBJ2-2; the D gene is possibly TRBD1 (5 bases). The CDR3 is CASSLQGRDTGELFF. The CDR3 DNA is TGTGCCAGCAGCTTGCAAGGCAGGGATACCGGGGAGCTGTTTTTT.